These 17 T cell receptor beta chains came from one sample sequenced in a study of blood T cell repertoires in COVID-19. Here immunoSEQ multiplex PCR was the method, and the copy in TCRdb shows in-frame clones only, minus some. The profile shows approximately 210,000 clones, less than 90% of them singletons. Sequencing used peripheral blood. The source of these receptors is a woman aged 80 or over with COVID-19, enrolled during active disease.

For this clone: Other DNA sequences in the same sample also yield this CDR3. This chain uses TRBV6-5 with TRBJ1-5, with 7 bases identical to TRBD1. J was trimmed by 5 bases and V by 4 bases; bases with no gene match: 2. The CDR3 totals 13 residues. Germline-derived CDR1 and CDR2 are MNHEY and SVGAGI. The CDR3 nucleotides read TGTGCCAGCAGTTCGACAGGGCATCAGCCCCAGCATTTT. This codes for CASSSTGHQPQHF.

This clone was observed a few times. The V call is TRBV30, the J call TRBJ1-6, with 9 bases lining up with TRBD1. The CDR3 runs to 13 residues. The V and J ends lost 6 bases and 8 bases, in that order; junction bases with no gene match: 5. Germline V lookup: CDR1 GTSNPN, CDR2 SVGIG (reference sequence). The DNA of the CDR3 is TGTGCCTGCGGGACAGGGCTGGATTCACCCCTCCACTTT. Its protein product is CACGTGLDSPLHF.

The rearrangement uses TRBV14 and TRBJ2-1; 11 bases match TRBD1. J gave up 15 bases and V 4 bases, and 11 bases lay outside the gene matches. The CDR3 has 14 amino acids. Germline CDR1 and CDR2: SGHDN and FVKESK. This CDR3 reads CASSPTRTGGEGFF. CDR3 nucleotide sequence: TGTGCCAGCAGCCCAACCCGGACAGGGGGCGAAGGGTTCTTC. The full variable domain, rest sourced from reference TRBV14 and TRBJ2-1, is EAGVTQFPSHSVIEKGQTVTLRCDPISGHDNLYWYRRVMGKEIKFLLHFVKESKQDESGMPNNRFLAERTGGTYSTLKVQPAELEDSGVYFCASSPTRTGGEGFFGPGTRLTVL.

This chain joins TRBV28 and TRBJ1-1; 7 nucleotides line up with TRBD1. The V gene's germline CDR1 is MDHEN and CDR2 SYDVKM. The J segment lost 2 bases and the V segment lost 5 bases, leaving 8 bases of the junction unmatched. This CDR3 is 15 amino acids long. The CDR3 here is CASSLGTDINTEAFF. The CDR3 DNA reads TGTGCCAGCAGTCTCGGGACAGACATAAACACTGAAGCTTTCTTT.

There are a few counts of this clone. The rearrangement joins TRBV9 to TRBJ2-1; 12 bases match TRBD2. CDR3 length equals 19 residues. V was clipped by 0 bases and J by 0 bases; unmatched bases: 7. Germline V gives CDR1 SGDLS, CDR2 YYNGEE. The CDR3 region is CASSVAQLAGGSSYNEQFF. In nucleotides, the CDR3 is TGTGCCAGCAGCGTAGCTCAACTAGCGGGGGGCAGCTCCTACAATGAGCAGTTCTTC.

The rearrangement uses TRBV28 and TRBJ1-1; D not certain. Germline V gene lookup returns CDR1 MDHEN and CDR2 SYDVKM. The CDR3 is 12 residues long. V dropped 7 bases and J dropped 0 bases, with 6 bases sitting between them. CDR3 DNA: TGTGCCAGCAACTTAATGAACACTGAAGCTTTCTTT. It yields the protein CASNLMNTEAFF.

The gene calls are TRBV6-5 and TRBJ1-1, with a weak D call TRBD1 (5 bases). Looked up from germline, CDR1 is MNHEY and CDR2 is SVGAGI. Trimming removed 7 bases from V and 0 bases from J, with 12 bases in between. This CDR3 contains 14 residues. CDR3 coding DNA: TGTGCCAGCAACGAAGGGGCCCTGAACACTGAAGCTTTCTTT. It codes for CASNEGALNTEAFF.

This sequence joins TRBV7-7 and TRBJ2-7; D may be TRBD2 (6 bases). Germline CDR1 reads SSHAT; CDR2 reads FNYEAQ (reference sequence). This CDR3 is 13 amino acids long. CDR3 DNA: TGTGCTCACAAGTCGGGGGTTGCCTACGAGCAGTACGTC. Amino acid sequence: CAHKSGVAYEQYV.

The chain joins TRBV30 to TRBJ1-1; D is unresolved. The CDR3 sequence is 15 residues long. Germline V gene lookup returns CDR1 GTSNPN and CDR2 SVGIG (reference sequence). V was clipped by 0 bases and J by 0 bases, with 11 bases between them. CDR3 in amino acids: CAWSVLGSLNTEAFF. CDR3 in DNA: TGTGCCTGGAGTGTACTGGGCAGCCTGAACACTGAAGCTTTCTTT.

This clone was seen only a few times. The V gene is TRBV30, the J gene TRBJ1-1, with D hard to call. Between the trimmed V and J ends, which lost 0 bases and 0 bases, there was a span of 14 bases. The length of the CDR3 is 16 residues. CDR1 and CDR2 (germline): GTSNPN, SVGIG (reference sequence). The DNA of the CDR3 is TGTGCCTGGAGTGTACTCGGGAATTATATGAACACTGAAGCTTTCTTT. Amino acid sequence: CAWSVLGNYMNTEAFF. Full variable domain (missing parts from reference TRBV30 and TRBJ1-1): SQTIHQWPATLVQPVGSPLSLECTVEGTSNPNLYWYRQAAGRGLQLLFYSVGIGQISSEVPQNLSASRPQDRQFILSSKKLLLSDSGFYLCAWSVLGNYMNTEAFFGQGTRLTVV.

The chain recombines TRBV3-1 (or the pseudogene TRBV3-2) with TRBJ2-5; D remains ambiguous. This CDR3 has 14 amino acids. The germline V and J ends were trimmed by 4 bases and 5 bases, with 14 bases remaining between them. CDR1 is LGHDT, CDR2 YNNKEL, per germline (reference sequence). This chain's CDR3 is CASSLRGGWETQYF. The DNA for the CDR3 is TGTGCCAGCAGCCTACGCGGCGGATGGGAGACCCAGTACTTC.

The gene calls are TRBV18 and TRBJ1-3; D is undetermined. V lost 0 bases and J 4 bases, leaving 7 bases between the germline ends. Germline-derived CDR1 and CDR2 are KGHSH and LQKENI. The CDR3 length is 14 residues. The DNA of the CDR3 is TGTGCCAGCTCACCACCGGCAGAAGGAAACACCATATATTTT. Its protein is CASSPPAEGNTIYF.

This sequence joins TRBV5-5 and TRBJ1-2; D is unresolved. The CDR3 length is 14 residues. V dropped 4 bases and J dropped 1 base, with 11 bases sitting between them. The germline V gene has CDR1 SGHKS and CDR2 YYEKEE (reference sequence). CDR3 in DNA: TGTGCCAGCAGCCCCGATCCCGGTAACTATGGCTACACCTTC. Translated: CASSPDPGNYGYTF.

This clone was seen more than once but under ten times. This chain's CDR3 is CASSLGQDNEKLFF. CDR3 in DNA: TGCGCCAGCAGCTTGGGCCAGGATAATGAAAAACTGTTTTTT. The chain employs TRBV5-1 and TRBJ1-4; unclear D gene. CDR1 and CDR2 from the germline V gene are SGHRS and YFSETQ. This CDR3 comprises 14 residues. The V gene lost 0 bases and the J gene lost 4 bases, with 7 bases spanning the gap.

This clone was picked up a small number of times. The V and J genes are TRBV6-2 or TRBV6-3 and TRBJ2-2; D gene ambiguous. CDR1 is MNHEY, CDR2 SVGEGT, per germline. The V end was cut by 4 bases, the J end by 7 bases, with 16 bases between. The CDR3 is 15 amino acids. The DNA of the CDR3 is TGTGCCAGCAGTTTCCTCTACTCTACCCACGGGGAGCTGTTTTTT. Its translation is CASSFLYSTHGELFF.

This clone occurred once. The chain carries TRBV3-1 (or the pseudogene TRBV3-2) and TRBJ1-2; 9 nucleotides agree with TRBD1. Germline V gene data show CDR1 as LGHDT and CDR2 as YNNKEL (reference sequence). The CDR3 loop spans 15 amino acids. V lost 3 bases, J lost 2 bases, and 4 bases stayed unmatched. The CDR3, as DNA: TGTGCCAGCAGCCAGAACGGACAGGGGAACTATGGCTACACCTTC. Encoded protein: CASSQNGQGNYGYTF.

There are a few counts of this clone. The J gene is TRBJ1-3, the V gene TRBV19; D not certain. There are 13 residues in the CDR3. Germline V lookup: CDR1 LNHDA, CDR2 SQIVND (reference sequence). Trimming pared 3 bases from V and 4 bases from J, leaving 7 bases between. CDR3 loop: CASSMQQGNTIYF. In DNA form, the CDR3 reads TGTGCCAGTAGTATGCAACAGGGAAACACCATATATTTT.